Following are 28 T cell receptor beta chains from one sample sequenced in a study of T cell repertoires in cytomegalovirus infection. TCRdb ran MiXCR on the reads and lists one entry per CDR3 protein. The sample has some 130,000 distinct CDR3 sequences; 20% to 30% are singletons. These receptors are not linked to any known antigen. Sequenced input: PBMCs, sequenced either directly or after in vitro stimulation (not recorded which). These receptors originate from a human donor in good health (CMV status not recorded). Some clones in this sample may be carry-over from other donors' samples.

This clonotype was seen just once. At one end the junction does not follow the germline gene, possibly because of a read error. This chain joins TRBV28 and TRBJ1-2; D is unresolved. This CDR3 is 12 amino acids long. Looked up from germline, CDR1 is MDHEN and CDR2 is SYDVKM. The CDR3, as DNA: TGTGCCAGCAGTACGCCCCCCAGTCCCCGGAAGTTC. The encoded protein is CASSTPPSPRKF.

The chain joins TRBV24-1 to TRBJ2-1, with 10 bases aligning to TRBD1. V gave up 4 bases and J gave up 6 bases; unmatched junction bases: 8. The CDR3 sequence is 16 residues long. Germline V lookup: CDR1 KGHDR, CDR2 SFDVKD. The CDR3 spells CATSEPGTGAFNEQFF. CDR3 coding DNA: TGTGCCACCAGTGAGCCGGGGACAGGGGCCTTCAATGAGCAGTTCTTC.

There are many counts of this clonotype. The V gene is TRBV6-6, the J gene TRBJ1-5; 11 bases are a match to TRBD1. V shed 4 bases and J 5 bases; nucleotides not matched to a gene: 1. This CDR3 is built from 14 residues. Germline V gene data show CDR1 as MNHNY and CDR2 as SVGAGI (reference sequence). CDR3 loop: CASSSGQGDQPQHF. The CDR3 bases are TGTGCCAGCAGTTCGGGACAGGGGGATCAGCCCCAGCATTTT.

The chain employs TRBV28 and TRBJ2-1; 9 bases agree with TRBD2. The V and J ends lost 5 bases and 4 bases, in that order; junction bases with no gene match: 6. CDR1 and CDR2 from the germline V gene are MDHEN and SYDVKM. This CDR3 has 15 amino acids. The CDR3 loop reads CASSQYTSGYNEQFF. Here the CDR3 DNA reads TGTGCCAGCAGTCAATACACTAGCGGGTACAATGAGCAGTTCTTC.

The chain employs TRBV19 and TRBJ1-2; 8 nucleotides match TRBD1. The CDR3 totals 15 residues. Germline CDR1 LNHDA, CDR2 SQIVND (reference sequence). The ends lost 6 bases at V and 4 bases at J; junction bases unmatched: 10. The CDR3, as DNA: TGTGCCAGTAGAACCACGACAGGGGACGGCTATGGCTACACCTTC. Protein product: CASRTTTGDGYGYTF.

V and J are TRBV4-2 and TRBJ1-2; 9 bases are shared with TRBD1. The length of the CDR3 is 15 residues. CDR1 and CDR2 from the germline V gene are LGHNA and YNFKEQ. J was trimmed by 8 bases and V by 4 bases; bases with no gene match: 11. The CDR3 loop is CASSPPGQGRFGYTF. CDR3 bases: TGTGCCAGCAGCCCACCGGGACAGGGACGGTTCGGCTACACCTTC.

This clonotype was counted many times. The CDR3 nucleotides are TGTGCCAGCAGCCCACAGGGAGGTTCTGGAAACACCATATATTTT. Protein product: CASSPQGGSGNTIYF. The chain uses TRBV7-6 and TRBJ1-3; D perhaps matches TRBD1 (6 bases). This CDR3 is 15 amino acids long. CDR1 is SGHVS and CDR2 is FNYEAQ in the germline V gene. V was clipped by 5 bases and J by 1 base, with 12 bases between them.

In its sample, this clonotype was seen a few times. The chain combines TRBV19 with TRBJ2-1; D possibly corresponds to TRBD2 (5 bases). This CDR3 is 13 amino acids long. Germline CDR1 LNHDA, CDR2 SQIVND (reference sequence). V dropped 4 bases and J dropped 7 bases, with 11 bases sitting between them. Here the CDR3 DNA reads TGTGCCAGTAGTAAGGACTTCAGGAATGAGCAGTTCTTC. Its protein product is CASSKDFRNEQFF. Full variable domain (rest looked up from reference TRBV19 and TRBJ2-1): DGGITQSPKYLFRKEGQNVTLSCEQNLNHDAMYWYRQDPGQGLRLIYYSQIVNDFQKGDIAEGYSVSREKKESFPLTVTSAQKNPTAFYLCASSKDFRNEQFFGPGTRLTVL.

For the CDR3, the DNA is TGTGCCAGCAGCTTAGCGGGGTCCGCCGAGCAGTTCTTC. Amino acids: CASSLAGSAEQFF. This rearrangement joins TRBV7-2 to TRBJ2-1; unclear D gene. Per the germline V gene, CDR1 is SGHTA and CDR2 is FQGNSA. Trimming took off 0 bases at V and 10 bases at J, with 10 bases between the two ends. The CDR3 consists of 13 residues.

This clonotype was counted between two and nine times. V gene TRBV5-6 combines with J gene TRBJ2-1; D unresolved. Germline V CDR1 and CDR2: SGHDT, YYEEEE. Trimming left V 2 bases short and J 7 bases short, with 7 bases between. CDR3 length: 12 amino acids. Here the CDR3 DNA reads TGTGCCAGCAGCTTCGATGGAAATGAGCAGTTCTTC. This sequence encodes CASSFDGNEQFF.

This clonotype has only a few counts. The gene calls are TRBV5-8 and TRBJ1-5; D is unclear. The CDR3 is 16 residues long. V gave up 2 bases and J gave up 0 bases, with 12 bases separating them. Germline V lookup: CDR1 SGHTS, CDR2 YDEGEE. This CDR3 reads CASSFGVGYSNQPQHF. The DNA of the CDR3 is TGTGCCAGCAGCTTTGGGGTTGGATATAGCAATCAGCCCCAGCATTTT.

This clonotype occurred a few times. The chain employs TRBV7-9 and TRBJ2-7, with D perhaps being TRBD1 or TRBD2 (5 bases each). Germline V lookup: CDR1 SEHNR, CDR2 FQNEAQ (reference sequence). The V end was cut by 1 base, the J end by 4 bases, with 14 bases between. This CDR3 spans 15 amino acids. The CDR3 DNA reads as TGTGCCAGCAGCTTAGGGGGGTGGATGCCTTACGAGCAGTACTTC. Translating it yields CASSLGGWMPYEQYF.

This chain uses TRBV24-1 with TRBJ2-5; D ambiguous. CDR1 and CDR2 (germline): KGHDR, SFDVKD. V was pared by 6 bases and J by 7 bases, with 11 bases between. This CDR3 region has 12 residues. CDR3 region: CATSPRLGTQYF. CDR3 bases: TGTGCCACCAGTCCTCGTCTGGGGACCCAGTACTTC.

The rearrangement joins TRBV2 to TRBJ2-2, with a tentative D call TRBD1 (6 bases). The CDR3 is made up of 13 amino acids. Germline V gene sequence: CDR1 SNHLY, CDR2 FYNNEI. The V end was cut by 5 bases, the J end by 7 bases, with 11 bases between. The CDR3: CASSYRVDGELFF. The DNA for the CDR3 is TGTGCCAGCAGTTACAGGGTGGACGGGGAGCTGTTTTTT.

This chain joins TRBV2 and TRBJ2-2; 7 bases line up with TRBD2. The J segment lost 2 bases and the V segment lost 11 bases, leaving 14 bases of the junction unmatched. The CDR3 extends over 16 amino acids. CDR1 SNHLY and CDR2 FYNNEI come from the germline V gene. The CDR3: CALILVERGNTGELFF. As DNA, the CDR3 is TGTGCCCTAATATTAGTCGAGCGGGGCAACACCGGGGAGCTGTTTTTT.

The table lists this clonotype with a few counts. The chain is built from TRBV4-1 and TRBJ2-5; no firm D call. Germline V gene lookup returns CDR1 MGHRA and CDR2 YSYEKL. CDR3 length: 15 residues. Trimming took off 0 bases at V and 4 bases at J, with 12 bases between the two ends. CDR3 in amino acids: CASSQEQWVGETQYF. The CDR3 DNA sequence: TGCGCCAGCAGCCAAGAACAGTGGGTGGGAGAGACCCAGTACTTC.

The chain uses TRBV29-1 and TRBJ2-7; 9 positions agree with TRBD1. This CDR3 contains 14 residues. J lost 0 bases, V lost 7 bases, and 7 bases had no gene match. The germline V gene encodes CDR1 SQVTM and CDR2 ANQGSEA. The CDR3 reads CSDWTGESSYEQYV. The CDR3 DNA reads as TGCAGCGACTGGACAGGGGAAAGCTCCTACGAGCAGTACGTC.

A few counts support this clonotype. The CDR3 loop reads CATSSGRLAKNIQYF. CDR3 DNA sequence: TGTGCCACCAGCAGCGGAAGGTTAGCCAAAAACATTCAGTACTTC. The chain employs TRBV15 and TRBJ2-4; no clear D gene. Trimming shortened V by 3 bases and J by 0 bases, and 9 bases separated the two germline ends. Germline V gene data show CDR1 as LNHNV and CDR2 as YYDKDF (reference sequence). CDR3 length: 15 residues.

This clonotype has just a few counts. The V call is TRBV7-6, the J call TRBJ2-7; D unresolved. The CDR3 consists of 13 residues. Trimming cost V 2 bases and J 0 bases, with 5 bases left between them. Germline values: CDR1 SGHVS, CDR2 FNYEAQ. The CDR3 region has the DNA TGTGCCAGCAGCTTAAGTACCTCCTACGAGCAGTACTTC. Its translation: CASSLSTSYEQYF.

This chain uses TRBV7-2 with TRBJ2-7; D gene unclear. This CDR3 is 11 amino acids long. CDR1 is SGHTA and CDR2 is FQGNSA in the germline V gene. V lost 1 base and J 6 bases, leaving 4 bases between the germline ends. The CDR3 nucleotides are TGTGCCAGCAGCTTAGTCACCGAGCAGTACTTC. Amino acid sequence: CASSLVTEQYF.

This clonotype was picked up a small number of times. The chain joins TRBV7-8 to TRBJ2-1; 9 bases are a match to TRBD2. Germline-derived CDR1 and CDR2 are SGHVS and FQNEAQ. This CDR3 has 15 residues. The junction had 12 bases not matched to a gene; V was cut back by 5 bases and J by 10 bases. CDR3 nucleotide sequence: TGTGCCAGCAGCCAACCGGGACTAGCAACATTCGAGCAGTTCTTC. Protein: CASSQPGLATFEQFF. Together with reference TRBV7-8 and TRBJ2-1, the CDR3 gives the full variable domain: GAGVSQSPRYKVAKRGQDVALRCDPISGHVSLFWYQQALGQGPEFLTYFQNEAQLDKSGLPSDRFFAERPEGSVSTLKIQRTQQEDSAVYLCASSQPGLATFEQFFGPGTRLTVL.

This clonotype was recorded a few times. CDR3 nucleotides: TGTGCCAGCACCAGCTCCTACGAGCAGTACTTC. Translating it yields CASTSSYEQYF. This chain connects TRBV7-2 to TRBJ2-7; D remains unclear. Germline V CDR1 and CDR2: SGHTA, FQGNSA. V was trimmed by 7 bases and J by 0 bases, leaving 4 bases between them. This CDR3 contains 11 residues.

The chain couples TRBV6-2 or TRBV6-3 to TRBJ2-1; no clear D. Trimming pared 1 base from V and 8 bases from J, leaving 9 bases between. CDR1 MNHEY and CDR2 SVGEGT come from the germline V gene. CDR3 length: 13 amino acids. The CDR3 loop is CASSYFRVDEQFF. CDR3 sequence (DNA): TGTGCCAGCAGTTACTTTAGGGTGGATGAGCAGTTCTTC.

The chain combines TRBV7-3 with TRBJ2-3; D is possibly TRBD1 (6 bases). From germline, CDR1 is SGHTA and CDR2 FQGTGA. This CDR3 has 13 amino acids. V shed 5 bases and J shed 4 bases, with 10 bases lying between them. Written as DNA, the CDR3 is TGTGCCAGCAGCAAGGGGACACCAGATACGCAGTATTTT. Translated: CASSKGTPDTQYF.

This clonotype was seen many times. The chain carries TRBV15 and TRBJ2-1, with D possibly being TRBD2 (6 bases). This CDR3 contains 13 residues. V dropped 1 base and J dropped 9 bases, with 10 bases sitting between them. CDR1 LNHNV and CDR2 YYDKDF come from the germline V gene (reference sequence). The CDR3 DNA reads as TGTGCCACCAGCAGAGGGGAGCGGGCTGAGCAGTTCTTC. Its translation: CATSRGERAEQFF.

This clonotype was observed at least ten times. This CDR3 reads CASSPGQASYEQYF. CDR3 DNA: TGTGCCAGCAGCCCAGGACAGGCCTCCTACGAGCAGTACTTC. The rearrangement joins TRBV7-2 to TRBJ2-7; TRBD1 agrees at 7 bases. Losses at the gene ends were 5 bases for V and 0 bases for J; bases not matched to a gene: 4. This CDR3 region has 14 residues. CDR1 and CDR2 from the germline V gene are SGHTA and FQGNSA.

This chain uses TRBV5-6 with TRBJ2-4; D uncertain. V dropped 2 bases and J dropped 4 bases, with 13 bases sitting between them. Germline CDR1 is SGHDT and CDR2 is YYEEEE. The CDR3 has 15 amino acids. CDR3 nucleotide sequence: TGTGCCAGCAGCTTCTGGGCTGAAAAGAAAAACATTCAGTACTTC. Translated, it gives CASSFWAEKKNIQYF.

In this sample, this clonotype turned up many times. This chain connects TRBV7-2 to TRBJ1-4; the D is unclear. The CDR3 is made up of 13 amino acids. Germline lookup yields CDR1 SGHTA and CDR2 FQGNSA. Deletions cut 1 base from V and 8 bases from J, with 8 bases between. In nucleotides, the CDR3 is TGTGCCAGCAGCTTAGGGGGTCGGGAAAAACTGTTTTTT. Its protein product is CASSLGGREKLFF.